Given below is one TCR beta chain in context. What it binds is unknown. One entry per CDR3 protein, called by TCRdb with MiXCR from the 5' RACE reads. Of approximately 530,000 distinct CDR3 sequences listed, about a fifth were seen once; the top ten hold approximately 0.52%. These data come from a study of identical twins. Broader study findings: It was out-of-frame TCR alpha sharing in monozygotic twins that models underestimated.

This CDR3 comprises 15 residues. V was pared by 0 bases and J by 6 bases, with 15 bases between. CDR1 and CDR2 (germline): DFQATT, SNEGSKA (reference sequence). Separately, the same data were catalogued under a study of yellow fever vaccine responses in identical twins.

J is TRBJ2-1 and V is TRBV20-1; D gene unclear. This clonotype was sampled from a woman under 30 in good health. The sample was CD4+ T cells sorted from blood. In DNA form, the CDR3 reads TGCAGTGCTAGAGACCACCCAGAAGCTTTCAATGAGCAGTTCTTC. Translated: CSARDHPEAFNEQFF.